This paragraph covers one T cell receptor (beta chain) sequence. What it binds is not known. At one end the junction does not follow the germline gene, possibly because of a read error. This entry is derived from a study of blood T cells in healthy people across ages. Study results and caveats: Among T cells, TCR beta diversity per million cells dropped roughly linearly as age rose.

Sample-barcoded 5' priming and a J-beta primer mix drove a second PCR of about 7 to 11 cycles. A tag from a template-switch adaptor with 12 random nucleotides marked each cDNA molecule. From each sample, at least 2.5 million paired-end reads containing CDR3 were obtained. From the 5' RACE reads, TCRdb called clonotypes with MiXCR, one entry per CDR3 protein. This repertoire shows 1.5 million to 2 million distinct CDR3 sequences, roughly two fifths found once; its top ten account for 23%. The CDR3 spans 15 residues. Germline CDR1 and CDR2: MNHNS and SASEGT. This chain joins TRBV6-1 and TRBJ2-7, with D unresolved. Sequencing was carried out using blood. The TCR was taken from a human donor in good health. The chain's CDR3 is CAGSEEANGAYEQYF. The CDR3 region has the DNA TGTGCCGGCAGTGAAGAGGCTAACGGAGCCTACGAGCAGTACTTC.